A single sample gave rise to the 28 T cell receptor beta chains below, sequenced in a study of T cells in Graves' hyperthyroidism and ophthalmopathy. RNA transcripts provided the source from which TCR beta CDR3 regions were amplified. Researchers ran a first-round RT-PCR on the TCR CDR3 using the HTBI primer set. From the multiplex PCR reads, TCRdb called clonotypes with MiXCR, one entry per CDR3 protein. The data hold 400,000 to 550,000 distinct CDR3 sequences, with about an eighth observed a single time. What was sequenced was blood. These receptors came from a woman between 18 and 30 years old with Graves' hyperthyroidism.

This clonotype was counted many times. This sequence joins TRBV6-1 and TRBJ2-7; no clear D. V lost 7 bases and J 4 bases, leaving 11 bases between the germline ends. The CDR3 is made up of 12 amino acids. Germline V gene sequence: CDR1 MNHNS, CDR2 SASEGT. CDR3 loop: CASTDSKYEQYV. In nucleotides, the CDR3 is TGTGCCAGCACCGACTCTAAGTACGAGCAGTACGTC.

This clonotype was detected only a few times. The gene calls are TRBV6-2 or TRBV6-3 and TRBJ2-1; 7 bases fit TRBD2. Germline trimming cut 6 bases from V and 7 bases from J; bases unmatched to any gene: 15. This CDR3 is built from 16 residues. Germline V CDR1 and CDR2: MNHEY, SVGEGT. CDR3 sequence reads: CASRPHETSFENEQFF. CDR3 DNA: TGTGCCAGCAGACCACATGAGACTAGCTTCGAGAATGAGCAGTTCTTC.

Note on this clonotype: This may be a read error: a much more frequent sequence differs by one nucleotide. This rearrangement joins TRBV6-1 to TRBJ2-7, with TRBD2 matching over 9 bases. The junction had 3 bases not matched to a gene; V was cut back by 6 bases and J by 6 bases. This CDR3 comprises 12 residues. Germline V gene lookup returns CDR1 MNHNS and CDR2 SASEGT. DNA of the CDR3: TGTGCCAGCAGGCGGGAGGGCCCCGAGCAGTACTTC. It yields the protein CASRREGPEQYF.

At least ten counts were recorded for this clonotype. This sequence joins TRBV7-6 and TRBJ1-1; maybe TRBD1 (5 bases). The V end lost 5 bases, the J end lost 0 bases, and 16 bases lay between the germline ends. Germline-derived CDR1 and CDR2 are SGHVS and FNYEAQ. The CDR3 spans 16 residues. CDR3 residues: CASSLRGGGMNTEAFF. In nucleotides, the CDR3 is TGTGCCAGCAGCCTCCGGGGGGGGGGGATGAACACTGAAGCTTTCTTT.

The chain is built from TRBV7-9 and TRBJ1-1; TRBD1 matches at 9 bases. V shed 5 bases, J shed 4 bases, and the junction held 5 bases outside the gene matches. The CDR3 covers 14 residues. Germline CDR1 SEHNR, CDR2 FQNEAQ (reference sequence). DNA for the CDR3: TGTGCCAGCAGCCCTACAGGGGGCCGCACTGAAGCTTTCTTT. Protein sequence: CASSPTGGRTEAFF.

Concerning this clonotype itself: This may be a read error: a much more frequent sequence differs by one nucleotide. This is likely a read error, given that the CDR3 carries no conserved phenylalanine or tryptophan at its end. The chain recombines TRBV15 with TRBJ1-2; D not certain. The CDR3 spans 15 residues. Trimming removed 0 bases from V and 3 bases from J, with 11 bases in between. CDR1 LNHNV and CDR2 YYDKDF come from the germline V gene (reference sequence). The CDR3 reads CATSRDGPGDYGYTL. CDR3 nucleotide sequence: TGTGCCACCAGCAGAGATGGGCCCGGCGACTATGGCTACACCCTC.

This clonotype was counted a few times. The chain employs TRBV30 and TRBJ1-1; D gene uncertain. Trimming shortened V by 6 bases and J by 0 bases, and 11 bases separated the two germline ends. CDR1 is GTSNPN and CDR2 is SVGIG in the germline V gene (reference sequence). The CDR3 runs to 13 residues. The CDR3 protein is CACGRRLNTEAFF. The CDR3 bases are TGTGCCTGTGGGCGACGCCTGAACACTGAAGCTTTCTTT.

The sample holds many counts of this clonotype. V usage is TRBV27 and J usage is TRBJ1-6; 10 bases map to TRBD1. This CDR3 has 14 residues. Trimming removed 6 bases from V and 9 bases from J; junction bases left unmatched: 5. The germline V gene has CDR1 MNHEY and CDR2 SMNVEV (reference sequence). As DNA, the CDR3 is TGTGCCAGCAGACCGGGACAGGGGACTTCACCCCTCCACTTT. Its protein is CASRPGQGTSPLHF.

This clonotype appeared many times. The chain has TRBV18 and TRBJ2-7; 9 bases map to TRBD1. The CDR3 totals 14 residues. V shed 3 bases and J 4 bases; nucleotides not matched to a gene: 4. Germline CDR1 is KGHSH and CDR2 is LQKENI. CDR3 amino acids: CASSPRQGVYEQYV. The DNA of the CDR3 is TGTGCCAGCTCACCCCGACAGGGGGTGTACGAGCAGTACGTC.

V and J are TRBV20-1 and TRBJ2-7; 9 bases map to TRBD2. Germline V gene data show CDR1 as DFQATT and CDR2 as SNEGSKA (reference sequence). This CDR3 comprises 13 residues. V lost 1 base, J lost 6 bases, and 4 bases stayed unmatched. DNA of the CDR3: TGCAGTGCTAGAGGAGCGGGAGGCCCCGAGCAGTACTTC. Protein: CSARGAGGPEQYF.

This clonotype has a count of ten or more. The chain combines TRBV12-5 with TRBJ2-5; perhaps D is TRBD1 or TRBD2 (5 bases each). This CDR3 has 15 amino acids. Looked up from germline, CDR1 is LGHNT and CDR2 is FRNRAP. Trimming pared 0 bases from V and 4 bases from J, leaving 12 bases between. The CDR3 nucleotides read TGTGCTAGTGGTTTGGTAGTGGGGGTCCCAGAGACCCAGTACTTC. Its protein is CASGLVVGVPETQYF.

This clonotype was picked up many times. The gene calls are TRBV18 and TRBJ2-3; no clear D. Germline lookup yields CDR1 KGHSH and CDR2 LQKENI. The V end was cut by 3 bases, the J end by 5 bases, with 6 bases between. This CDR3 region has 12 residues. CDR3 residues: CASSPSLDTQYF. The CDR3 nucleotides read TGTGCCAGCTCACCTTCATTAGATACGCAGTATTTT.

This clonotype was seen a few times. CDR3 residues: CSVGAISGTAKNIQYF. In nucleotides, the CDR3 is TGCAGCGTTGGAGCTATTAGCGGGACAGCCAAAAACATTCAGTACTTC. The V and J genes are TRBV29-1 and TRBJ2-4; 8 nucleotides match TRBD2. Trimming took 4 bases from V and 0 from J; bases not matched to a gene: 8. The CDR3 runs to 16 residues. Germline V lookup: CDR1 SQVTM, CDR2 ANQGSEA. Filled out from reference TRBV29-1 and TRBJ2-4, the complete variable domain reads SAVISQKPSRDICQRGTSLTIQCQVDSQVTMMFWYRQQPGQSLTLIATANQGSEATYESGFVIDKFPISRPNLTFSTLTVSNMSPEDSSIYLCSVGAISGTAKNIQYFGAGTRLSVL.

This clonotype was seen at least ten times. This chain joins TRBV12-3 or TRBV12-4 and TRBJ1-2, with D unclear. V was trimmed by 6 bases and J by 4 bases, leaving 15 bases between them. The CDR3 is 14 amino acids. This chain's CDR3 is CASSLAGVGYGYTF. DNA of the CDR3: TGTGCCAGCAGCTTGGCTGGTGTCGGCTATGGCTACACCTTC.

On this clonotype: A much more abundant neighbour one base away suggests this may be a read error. The chain links TRBV5-1 to TRBJ2-3, with D perhaps TRBD2 (7 bases). This CDR3 region has 16 residues. The germline V gene encodes CDR1 SGHRS and CDR2 YFSETQ. The CDR3 coding sequence is TGCGCCAGCAGCTTGTATGGCGGGGGCCGTACAGATACGCACTATTTT. Encoded protein: CASSLYGGGRTDTHYF.

At least ten counts were recorded for this clonotype. This chain links TRBV6-2 or TRBV6-3 with TRBJ2-5; unclear D gene. With 2 bases removed from V and 1 base from J, the gap between germline ends came to 8 bases. The CDR3 runs to 14 residues. Germline CDR1 MNHEY, CDR2 SVGEGT. Here the CDR3 reads CASSYAGFQETQYF. The CDR3 DNA follows: TGTGCCAGCAGTTACGCCGGGTTCCAAGAGACCCAGTACTTC.

There are many counts of this clonotype. The chain is built from TRBV12-3 or TRBV12-4 and TRBJ1-1; a possible D gene is TRBD1 (5 bases). V was trimmed by 2 bases and J by 7 bases, leaving 17 bases between them. CDR3 length: 15 residues. The CDR3 DNA reads as TGTGCCAGCAGTTTAAGTACAGGAGGAGTGATTGAAGCTTTCTTT. Translating it yields CASSLSTGGVIEAFF.

This clonotype appeared many times. The J gene is TRBJ2-5, the V gene TRBV2; TRBD2 might be the D (5 bases). The germline gives CDR1 SNHLY, CDR2 FYNNEI. The length of the CDR3 is 14 residues. Deletions cut 0 bases from V and 3 bases from J, with 8 bases between. CDR3 coding DNA: TGTGCCAGCAGTGAAGCAGAGGGAGAAGAGACCCAGTACTTC. Translating it yields CASSEAEGEETQYF.

This clonotype has at least ten counts. The chain recombines TRBV7-9 with TRBJ1-6, with no clear D. The V gene lost 2 bases and the J gene lost 7 bases, with 9 bases spanning the gap. The germline V gene has CDR1 SEHNR and CDR2 FQNEAQ (reference sequence). The CDR3 spans 14 residues. Here the CDR3 reads CASSLYDGNSPLHF. For the CDR3, the DNA is TGTGCCAGCAGCTTATATGATGGGAATTCACCCCTCCACTTT.

The chain recombines TRBV28 with TRBJ2-4, with 10 bases matching TRBD2. Losses at the gene ends were 4 bases for V and 0 bases for J; bases not matched to a gene: 6. This CDR3 has 17 residues. Germline V gene sequence: CDR1 MDHEN, CDR2 SYDVKM. In DNA form, the CDR3 reads TGTGCCAGCAGTTCTCTAGCGGGAGCCGAAGCCAAAAACATTCAGTACTTC. Amino acids: CASSSLAGAEAKNIQYF.

This clonotype was recorded many times. The chain joins TRBV19 to TRBJ1-5; D not certain. Germline loops: CDR1 LNHDA, CDR2 SQIVND (reference sequence). With 2 bases removed from V and 7 bases from J, the gap between germline ends came to 9 bases. The CDR3 is 13 amino acids. CDR3: CASSIRDDQPQHF. In nucleotides, the CDR3 is TGTGCCAGTAGTATAAGGGATGACCAGCCCCAGCATTTT.

This clonotype came up many times. The chain carries TRBV7-2 and TRBJ2-7; TRBD1 or TRBD2 may be the D gene (5 bases each). Germline lookup yields CDR1 SGHTA and CDR2 FQGNSA. Trimming removed 5 bases from V and 7 bases from J, with 21 bases in between. This CDR3 contains 15 residues. The CDR3 DNA reads as TGTGCCAGCAGCCGTTCGAGGGACGGATGGCGAGAGCAGTACTTC. Amino acid sequence: CASSRSRDGWREQYF. Combining the CDR3 with reference TRBV7-2 and TRBJ2-7 gives the whole variable domain GAGVSQSPSNKVTEKGKDVELRCDPISGHTALYWYRQSLGQGLEFLIYFQGNSAPDKSGLPSDRFSAERTGGSVSTLTIQRTQQEDSAVYLCASSRSRDGWREQYFGPGTRLTVT.

Concerning this clonotype itself: This clone may be a read error of a much larger clone one base away. This chain connects TRBV27 to TRBJ2-7, with D unresolved. Germline assignment: CDR1 MNHEY and CDR2 SMNVEV (reference sequence). The CDR3 consists of 13 residues. The DNA for the CDR3 is TGTGCCAGCAGTCCCCGGGTCACCTACGGGCAGTACTTC. Its translation: CASSPRVTYGQYF.

This clonotype was counted ten times or more. The rearrangement uses TRBV3-1 and TRBJ2-5, with D perhaps matching TRBD1 or TRBD2 (5 bases each). Trimming pared 3 bases from V and 4 bases from J, leaving 9 bases between. Germline V gene data show CDR1 as LGHDT and CDR2 as YNNKEL (reference sequence). There are 13 residues in the CDR3. CDR3 sequence reads: CASSHGTVETQYF. The CDR3 DNA is TGTGCCAGCAGCCACGGGACGGTAGAGACCCAGTACTTC.

This clonotype was seen ten or more times. V usage is TRBV24-1 and J usage is TRBJ2-7; D unclear. CDR1 is KGHDR and CDR2 is SFDVKD in the germline V gene. Deletions cut 4 bases from V and 5 bases from J, with 14 bases between. The CDR3 is made up of 14 amino acids. CDR3 nucleotides: TGTGCCACCAGTGAGCCCCATGTTTCGGACGAGCAGTACTTC. Protein product: CATSEPHVSDEQYF.

This clonotype was seen many times. V and J are TRBV5-1 and TRBJ2-7, with TRBD2 as a possible D gene (6 bases). The CDR3 spans 16 residues. Germline CDR1 SGHRS, CDR2 YFSETQ. V was shortened by 0 bases and J by 6 bases, with 19 bases between the two germline ends. The DNA for the CDR3 is TGCGCCAGCAGCTTGGGAGCGACTAGTGGGTCGGGCGAGCAGTACTTC. Its protein is CASSLGATSGSGEQYF.

The J gene is TRBJ2-5, the V gene TRBV9; a possible D gene is TRBD2 (6 bases). The V and J ends lost 6 bases and 4 bases respectively, with 19 bases between them. The CDR3 has 15 residues. Germline CDR1 and CDR2: SGDLS and YYNGEE. CDR3 in DNA: TGTGCCAGCACCGGGCTCGGCGGGACTGGAGAGACCCAGTACTTC. Protein: CASTGLGGTGETQYF.

The rearrangement uses TRBV19 and TRBJ1-3, with a possible D match to TRBD1 (6 bases). The length of the CDR3 is 14 residues. Trimming left V 7 bases short and J 2 bases short, with 12 bases between. Germline V gives CDR1 LNHDA, CDR2 SQIVND (reference sequence). CDR3 sequence (DNA): TGTGCCAGTACTTCCTGGACAGCTGGAAACACCATATATTTT. Amino acids: CASTSWTAGNTIYF.